The 21 T cell receptor beta chains below were found in one sample sequenced in a study of CD8+CD57+ T cells in acquired aplastic anemia. Patients who underwent sequencing had shown CD8+CD57+ cell expansion by flow cytometry. Using genomic DNA as the template, TCR beta VDJ and CDR3 profiling was carried out. Using its own MiXCR run on the reads, TCRdb lists one record per CDR3 protein. The table has about 180,000 distinct CDR3 sequences, less than 50% seen once; the top ten hold over 10%. The specimen was sorted CD4+, CD8+, or CD8+CD57+ T cells (not recorded which) from PBMCs. The receptors were sampled from a human donor with aplastic anemia.

The chain recombines TRBV20-1 with TRBJ2-5; D is perhaps TRBD1 or TRBD2 (6 bases each). The CDR3 is made up of 18 amino acids. Germline CDR1 and CDR2: DFQATT and SNEGSKA (reference sequence). The V and J ends lost 5 bases and 1 base respectively, with 26 bases between them. The CDR3 nucleotides are TGCAGTGCTTCTGGGGGGCTACCCACACCAACCTTCCAAGAGACCCAGTACTTC. Its protein is CSASGGLPTPTFQETQYF.

About this clonotype: Sequence at one end of the junction differs from germline and may be a read error. V is TRBV7-9 and J is TRBJ1-6; tentative D call: TRBD1 (5 bases). The CDR3 length is 12 residues. Germline CDR1 SEHNR, CDR2 FQNEAQ (reference sequence). The CDR3 sequence is CASHDSNSLLHF. CDR3 DNA sequence: TGTGCCAGTCATGACAGTAATTCACTCCTCCACTTT. Variable domain in full (rest from reference TRBV7-9 and TRBJ1-6): DTGVSQNPRHKITKRGQNVTFRCDPISEHNRLYWYRQTLGQGPEFLTYFQNEAQLEKSRLLSDRFSAERPKGSFSTLEIQRTEQGDSAMYLCASHDSNSLLHFGNGTRLTVT.

CDR3 residues: CASSLQGANGYTF. Here the CDR3 DNA reads TGCGCCAGCAGCTTGCAGGGGGCGAATGGCTACACCTTC. The chain joins TRBV5-1 to TRBJ1-2, with 8 bases matching TRBD1. After removal of 1 base from V and 6 bases from J, the junction contained 2 bases not matched to a gene. Germline V gene lookup returns CDR1 SGHRS and CDR2 YFSETQ. The CDR3 totals 13 residues.

Regarding this clonotype: A much larger clone differs from this one at a single base, so this may be a read error. The chain uses TRBV7-8 and TRBJ2-1; no clear D gene. In germline, CDR1 is SGHVS, CDR2 FQNEAQ. CDR3 length: 12 residues. V dropped 5 bases and J dropped 5 bases, with 7 bases sitting between them. The CDR3: CASSQVDNEQFF. CDR3 coding DNA: TGTGCCAGCAGCCAAGTAGACAATGAGCAGTTCTTC. Supplemented by reference TRBV7-8 and TRBJ2-1, the full variable domain reads GAGVSQSPRYKVAKRGQDVALRCDPISGHVSLFWYQQALGQGPEFLTYFQNEAQLDKSGLPSDRFFAERPEGSVSTLKIQRTQQEDSAVYLCASSQVDNEQFFGPGTRLTVL.

The rearrangement joins TRBV24-1 to TRBJ2-5; D ambiguous. This CDR3 has 13 residues. Germline V gene lookup returns CDR1 KGHDR and CDR2 SFDVKD. Trimming took 0 bases from V and 5 from J, leaving 6 bases between them. CDR3 DNA: TGTGCCACCAGTGATTTGCCGGGCGAGACCCAGTACTTC. This gives the protein CATSDLPGETQYF.

The V call is TRBV11-2, the J call TRBJ1-1; D is unclear. The V end was cut by 8 bases, the J end by 5 bases, with 18 bases between. The CDR3 has 14 residues. Germline values: CDR1 SGHAT, CDR2 FQNNGV. The CDR3 sequence: CASRLGTGGTEAFF. Written as DNA, the CDR3 is TGTGCCAGCCGTTTGGGCACCGGAGGAACTGAAGCTTTCTTT. Filled out from reference TRBV11-2 and TRBJ1-1, the complete variable domain reads EAGVAQSPRYKIIEKRQSVAFWCNPISGHATLYWYQQILGQGPKLLIQFQNNGVVDDSQLPKDRFSAERLKGVDSTLKIQPAKLEDSAVYLCASRLGTGGTEAFFGQGTRLTVV.

The CDR3 bases are TGCAGTGGGGTCACAGGGGGGAACGAGCAGTACTTC. As protein: CSGVTGGNEQYF. The chain recombines TRBV20-1 with TRBJ2-7, with 8 bases fitting TRBD1. Per germline, CDR1 DFQATT and CDR2 SNEGSKA (reference sequence). The CDR3 has 12 residues. V gave up 7 bases and J gave up 5 bases; unmatched junction bases: 7.

This clonotype was detected ten times or more. This rearrangement joins TRBV5-4 to TRBJ2-3; 11 nucleotides line up with TRBD2. Germline V lookup: CDR1 SGHNT, CDR2 YYREEE (reference sequence). V dropped 3 bases and J dropped 4; count of bases not matched to a gene: 7. The CDR3 extends over 16 amino acids. CDR3 coding DNA: TGTGCCAGCAGCTCGCAACTAGCGGGGGTCGCAGATACGCAGTATTTT. The encoded protein is CASSSQLAGVADTQYF.

This clonotype was detected a few times. This may be a read error: a much more frequent sequence differs by one nucleotide. The chain couples TRBV14 to TRBJ2-3; perhaps TRBD2 as D (6 bases). CDR3 size: 14 residues. Germline CDR1 SGHDN, CDR2 FVKESK. The CDR3 DNA is TGTGCCAGCAGCCAAGGGGAGGCCAGAGATGCGCAGTATTTT. Protein sequence: CASSQGEARDAQYF.

This sequence joins TRBV19 and TRBJ2-7; 13 bases align to TRBD2. The CDR3 runs to 15 residues. Germline V gene data show CDR1 as LNHDA and CDR2 as SQIVND (reference sequence). Unmatched junction bases numbered 1, after V lost 1 base and J lost 4 bases. CDR3 residues: CASSIGTSGGYEQYF. CDR3 DNA: TGTGCCAGTAGTATAGGGACTAGCGGGGGATACGAGCAGTACTTC.

Ten or more counts support this clonotype. The chain uses TRBV5-6 and TRBJ1-1; tentative D call: TRBD1 (6 bases). V was cut by 2 bases and J by 5 bases, with 19 bases left in between. This CDR3 contains 16 residues. The germline gives CDR1 SGHDT, CDR2 YYEEEE. CDR3 loop: CASSFRTVRRGTEAFF. The CDR3 DNA sequence: TGTGCCAGCAGCTTCAGGACAGTCAGGAGGGGGACTGAAGCTTTCTTT. Based on the CDR3 plus reference TRBV5-6 and TRBJ1-1, the full variable domain is DAGVTQSPTHLIKTRGQQVTLRCSPKSGHDTVSWYQQALGQGPQFIFQYYEEEERQRGNFPDRFSGHQFPNYSSELNVNALLLGDSALYLCASSFRTVRRGTEAFFGQGTRLTVV.

This sequence joins TRBV4-3 and TRBJ1-6; D is uncertain. With 9 bases removed from V and 10 bases from J, the gap between germline ends came to 16 bases. The V gene's germline CDR1 is LGHNA and CDR2 YSLEER. This CDR3 comprises 13 residues. The CDR3 loop reads CASSPEKGSPLHF. In DNA, the CDR3 is TGCGCCAGTTCCCCCGAAAAAGGATCACCCCTCCACTTT.

The chain uses TRBV10-3 and TRBJ1-1; 7 bases fit TRBD1. V lost 6 bases, J lost 1 base, and 11 bases stayed unmatched. The CDR3 is made up of 16 amino acids. Germline-derived CDR1 and CDR2 are ENHRY and SYGVKD. CDR3 residues: CAIRKGAGEGNTEAFF. For the CDR3, the DNA is TGTGCCATCAGAAAGGGGGCTGGGGAGGGGAACACTGAAGCTTTCTTT.

Remarks on this clonotype: This may be a read error, as it is one base from a much larger clone. J is TRBJ1-1 and V is TRBV5-1; D possibly corresponds to TRBD1 (5 bases). The CDR3 is made up of 14 amino acids. CDR1 is SGHRS and CDR2 is YFSETQ in the germline V gene. DNA of the CDR3: TGCGCCAGCAGCACGGGACTTTCGAACGCTGAAGCTTTCTTT. This translates into CASSTGLSNAEAFF.

This clonotype was recorded at least ten times. The chain has TRBV28 and TRBJ1-1; 9 bases agree with TRBD1. Germline V gene lookup returns CDR1 MDHEN and CDR2 SYDVKM. CDR3 length: 15 residues. The trim removed 5 bases at V and 1 base at J, leaving 5 bases unmatched. CDR3 residues: CASSPGDRENTEAFF. The CDR3 nucleotides read TGTGCCAGCAGTCCCGGGGACAGGGAGAACACTGAAGCTTTCTTT.

The chain carries TRBV25-1 and TRBJ2-2; 11 bases line up with TRBD1. V gave up 1 base and J gave up 5 bases; unmatched junction bases: 3. Germline values: CDR1 MGHDK, CDR2 SYGVNS. The CDR3 is 16 residues long. The CDR3 protein is CASSEFGTGGTGELFF. CDR3 nucleotides: TGTGCCAGCAGTGAATTCGGGACAGGGGGAACCGGGGAGCTGTTTTTT.

Worth noting for this clonotype: A much larger clone lies one base from this, so it may be a read error. This chain uses TRBV11-1 with TRBJ1-5; a weak D match, TRBD1 (5 bases). This CDR3 region has 16 residues. Germline CDR1 and CDR2: SGHAT and FQDESV (reference sequence). Trimming shortened V by 1 base and J by 7 bases, and 17 bases separated the two germline ends. The CDR3 region is CASSLVGDGGKQPQHF. The CDR3 DNA is TGTGCCAGCAGCTTAGTCGGGGACGGAGGTAAACAGCCCCAGCATTTT.

This clonotype occurred many times. The V gene is TRBV6-8, the J gene TRBJ2-7; unclear D gene. The CDR3 sequence is 13 residues long. Looked up from germline, CDR1 is MNHGY and CDR2 is SAAAGT. V was clipped by 9 bases and J by 6 bases, with 18 bases between them. DNA of the CDR3: TGTGCCAGGCGGTATTTTGTGGAAGGCGAGCAGTACTTC. Translation: CARRYFVEGEQYF.

Note on this clonotype: Just one base apart from a much larger clone, this may be a read error. This chain connects TRBV7-9 to TRBJ2-7; 11 bases align to TRBD1. The CDR3 is 15 residues long. The V segment lost 3 bases and the J segment 7 bases; nucleotides outside the gene matches: 8. CDR1 and CDR2 (germline): SEHNR, FQNEAQ (reference sequence). The CDR3 nucleotides read TGTGCCAGCAGCTTCCCGGGACAGGGGGTTCCTGAGCAGTACTTC. Protein product: CASSFPGQGVPEQYF.

This chain uses TRBV24-1 with TRBJ2-7; either TRBD1 or TRBD2 may fit D (5 bases each). The CDR3 is 14 amino acids. Germline loops: CDR1 KGHDR, CDR2 SFDVKD. The CDR3 DNA sequence: TGTGCTAGAGTTCCGGGACGGGGTGCCTACGAGCAGTACTTC. Translating it yields CARVPGRGAYEQYF.

The chain couples TRBV9 to TRBJ2-7; 8 bases line up with TRBD2. The CDR3 extends over 14 amino acids. The ends lost 2 bases at V and 5 bases at J; junction bases unmatched: 6. Germline V gene sequence: CDR1 SGDLS, CDR2 YYNGEE. CDR3 bases: TGTGCCAGCAGCGTGGGTAGCGGGGTAAACGAGCAGTACTTC. It is translated as CASSVGSGVNEQYF.